This TCR beta chain was found in a study of blood T cell repertoires in COVID-19. Germline lookup yields CDR1 SGHRS and CDR2 YFSETQ. Germline trimming cut 0 bases from V and 4 bases from J; bases unmatched to any gene: 11. CDR3 size: 17 residues. The table came from immunoSEQ multiplex PCR; TCRdb's copy has only in-frame clones and leaves some out. Of roughly 180,000 clones in the sample, roughly 83% are singletons; the top ten hold over 6.5%. The clonotype originates from a middle-aged woman with COVID-19, enrolled during active disease. This chain joins TRBV5-1 and TRBJ1-2, with 8 nucleotides matching TRBD1. The material sequenced was peripheral blood. The CDR3 is CASSLGAGGLPPYGYTF. In DNA, the CDR3 is TGCGCCAGCAGCTTGGGAGCAGGGGGCCTTCCTCCCTATGGCTACACCTTC.